These T cell receptor beta chains were read from a single sample in a study of blood T cell repertoires in COVID-19. Sequenced by immunoSEQ multiplex PCR; TCRdb stores in-frame clones only, minus some. The sample consists of 370,000 or so clones, 81% of them appearing once. Sequenced sample: peripheral blood. All receptors come from a human donor with acute or convalescent COVID-19. The donor label of this sample is uncertain. Both conserved end residues are trimmed from each CDR3. Each record gives: J gene, V gene, CDR3 protein.

TRBJ2-5 TRBV10-3 AISEGQGKLETQY
TRBJ2-3 TRBV6-6 ASSYSTGGQSDTQY
TRBJ1-6 TRBV18 ASSGSSYNSPLH
TRBJ1-1 TRBV2 AGRAQGARNTEAF
TRBJ1-2 TRBV15 ATSRGAVAWWGYT
TRBJ1-1 TRBV19 ASKGLGTEAF
TRBJ1-1 TRBV30 AWSPGVGMNTEAF
TRBJ2-3 TRBV5-4 ASRQGSDTQY
TRBJ2-5 TRBV18 ASSPREAEKTQY
TRBJ2-3 TRBV7-9 ASRGGSHTDTQY
TRBJ2-7 TRBV7-9 ASSPGGGTGNSYEQY
TRBJ2-6 TRBV19 ASSSHRGSGANVLT
TRBJ2-5 TRBV5-1 ASSLVGVETQY
TRBJ1-1 TRBV18 ASSRTGRSTEAF
TRBJ2-7 TRBV7-8 ASSSGTSGYEQY
TRBJ1-2 TRBV2 ASSRRDLSGYT
TRBJ1-1 TRBV6-5 ASVRRAPNLEAF
TRBJ1-1 TRBV6-6 ASSLTGNTEAF
TRBJ2-1 TRBV7-2 ASSPTGGGGYNEQF
TRBJ2-7 TRBV5-5 ASGESRPEQY
TRBJ2-2 TRBV19 ASSIERLAGVTGELF
TRBJ2-3 TRBV2 ASSEGRLRLDTQY
TRBJ2-7 TRBV18 ASSPQRGSAGKYEQY
TRBJ1-5 TRBV4-2 ASSQESAGDQPQH
TRBJ2-7 TRBV6-2/TRBV6-3 ASSQWSRGTGREQY
TRBJ2-1 TRBV10-2 ASSESSGPIGNEQF
TRBJ1-6 TRBV3-1/TRBV3-2 ASSPTGRGSPLH
TRBJ2-1 TRBV5-1 ATSRVVSSYNEQF
TRBJ2-1 TRBV6-6 ASSPHGDSEQF